The clone carrying this TCR beta chain was recorded many times. Its matching antigen is unknown. The CDR3 sequence is 14 residues long. Germline loops: CDR1 MGHDK, CDR2 SYGVNS. V was shortened by 0 bases and J by 1 base, with 6 bases between the two germline ends. This record belongs to a study of T cells in Graves' hyperthyroidism and ophthalmopathy. Study results and limitations: Appearing also in blood were most of the thyroid clonotypes expanded above 0.001.

TCR beta CDR3 regions were amplified from RNA. The HTBI primer set was used in a first-round RT-PCR of the TCR CDR3. Using its own MiXCR run on the multiplex PCR reads, TCRdb lists one record per CDR3 protein. The data show roughly 500,000 distinct CDR3 sequences, with roughly 25% seen just once and over 9% held by the top ten. The rearrangement links TRBV25-1 to TRBJ1-1; D is unresolved. The TCR was taken from a woman younger than 45 with Graves' ophthalmopathy. Sequencing used blood. The CDR3 sequence is CASSEYAENTEAFF. CDR3 DNA sequence: TGTGCCAGCAGTGAATATGCAGAGAACACTGAAGCTTTCTTT.